The 14 T cell receptor beta chains below all came from one sample that was sequenced in a study of T cell changes during pregnancy in multiple sclerosis (dated by TCRdb to between 2018 and 2021). The library was obtained by the immunoSEQ multiplex PCR assay. The table was pulled from immuneACCESS by TCRdb, which kept in-frame rearrangements only. Such tables lose some clones; where checked, under half of the loss comes from unresolved V genes, and the rest has no known cause. The sample includes over 50,000 clones, with 92% observed a single time. Clones ranked in the top ten supply less than 0.25% of the sample. Here the sequenced sample was CD4+ T cells from peripheral blood mononuclear cells, taken in the third trimester of pregnancy. The receptors here all came from a female donor with multiple sclerosis, enrolled in a pregnancy study.

The chain carries TRBV5-1 and TRBJ2-5, with 10 bases matching TRBD2. The CDR3 consists of 16 residues. J gave up 4 bases and V 0 bases, and 6 bases lay outside the gene matches. Germline assignment: CDR1 SGHRS and CDR2 YFSETQ. Written as DNA, the CDR3 is TGCGCCAGCAGCTTGGCGATAGCGGGAGGCAGAGAGACCCAGTACTTC. Its translation is CASSLAIAGGRETQYF.

This chain links TRBV21-1 with TRBJ2-1; TRBD1 is taken as the D call from the table, unchecked against the DNA. TRBV21-1 counts as a pseudogene. This CDR3 spans 15 amino acids. CDR3 DNA: TGTGCCAGCAGCAAAGAAATACAGGGAAACAATGAGCAGTTCTTC. Residues: CASSKEIQGNNEQFF.

The chain uses TRBV2 and TRBJ1-1; 7 nucleotides agree with TRBD1. Germline V gene data show CDR1 as SNHLY and CDR2 as FYNNEI. V lost 6 bases, J lost 5 bases, and 3 bases stayed unmatched. This CDR3 has 12 residues. The CDR3 sequence is CASSPQGTEAFF. CDR3 coding DNA: TGTGCCAGCAGCCCACAGGGGACTGAAGCTTTCTTT. Using reference TRBV2 and TRBJ1-1 for the parts outside the CDR3, the full variable domain is EPEVTQTPSHQVTQMGQEVILRCVPISNHLYFYWYRQILGQKVEFLVSFYNNEISEKSEIFDDQFSVERPDGSNFTLKIRSTKLEDSAMYFCASSPQGTEAFFGQGTRLTVV.

For this clone: At one end the junction does not follow the germline gene, possibly because of a read error. The chain uses TRBV30 and TRBJ1-5; D is unclear. CDR3 length equals 12 residues. CDR1 GTSNPN and CDR2 SVGIG come from the germline V gene (reference sequence). CDR3 sequence: CAWSVDSQPRHF. The DNA for the CDR3 is TGTGCCTGGAGTGTAGACTCCCAGCCCCGGCATTTT.

The CDR3 protein is CASSAFPRGRFTEAFF. CDR3 nucleotides: TGTGCCAGCAGTGCTTTTCCCAGGGGGCGGTTCACTGAAGCTTTCTTT. The V and J genes are TRBV27 and TRBJ1-1, with 8 positions matching TRBD1. Germline V lookup: CDR1 MNHEY, CDR2 SMNVEV (reference sequence). The V segment lost 5 bases and the J segment 4 bases; nucleotides outside the gene matches: 12. The length of the CDR3 is 16 residues.

This clone was seen just once. The V and J genes are TRBV6-1 and TRBJ2-7; D may be TRBD1 (8 bases). V dropped 7 bases and J dropped 3 bases, with 19 bases sitting between them. Germline lookup yields CDR1 MNHNS and CDR2 SASEGT. CDR3 length: 15 amino acids. The CDR3 coding sequence is TGTGCCAGCACCAGGGGGGGACAGGCGCACTACGAGCAGTACTTC. It codes for CASTRGGQAHYEQYF.

The chain uses TRBV6-1 and TRBJ2-3, with 9 bases identical to TRBD2. The germline CDR1 and CDR2 sequences are MNHNS and SASEGT. CDR3 length: 15 residues. Trimming cost V 2 bases and J 2 bases; bases outside gene matches: 2. The CDR3 nucleotides are TGTGCCAGCAGTGAACTAGCGGGGAACACAGATACGCAGTATTTT. Its protein product is CASSELAGNTDTQYF.

This rearrangement joins TRBV27 to TRBJ1-1; no definite D call. V was clipped by 6 bases and J by 2 bases, with 10 bases between them. CDR1 is MNHEY, CDR2 SMNVEV, per germline (reference sequence). The CDR3 extends over 13 amino acids. CDR3 amino acids: CASRRRSNTEAFF. For the CDR3, the DNA is TGTGCCAGCAGGAGGCGAAGCAACACTGAAGCTTTCTTT.

This chain joins TRBV9 and TRBJ2-1; 7 bases map to TRBD2. The CDR3 loop spans 15 amino acids. After removal of 4 bases from V and 4 bases from J, the junction contained 8 bases not matched to a gene. Germline CDR1 SGDLS, CDR2 YYNGEE. Here the CDR3 DNA reads TGTGCCAGCAGCCCCCAGGGAGGGTTATACAATGAGCAGTTCTTC. Its protein product is CASSPQGGLYNEQFF.

The chain links TRBV29-1 to TRBJ2-3; 8 bases are shared with TRBD2. The germline CDR1 and CDR2 sequences are SQVTM and ANQGSEA. The V gene end was trimmed by 3 bases and the J gene end by 0 bases; junction bases not matched to a gene: 2. The CDR3 has 14 amino acids. The CDR3: CSVEASGSTDTQYF. Written as DNA, the CDR3 is TGCAGCGTTGAGGCTAGCGGGAGCACAGATACGCAGTATTTT.

This chain uses TRBV6-6 with TRBJ2-1; 10 bases map to TRBD1. The CDR3 has 15 amino acids. The trim removed 6 bases at V and 6 bases at J, leaving 8 bases unmatched. The germline V gene has CDR1 MNHNY and CDR2 SVGAGI (reference sequence). The CDR3 here is CASSSDRGPLNEQFF. CDR3 nucleotides: TGTGCCAGCAGCTCCGACAGGGGGCCCCTCAATGAGCAGTTCTTC.

The chain recombines TRBV5-4 with TRBJ2-3; TRBD1 aligns across 7 bases. This CDR3 is 14 amino acids long. The germline CDR1 and CDR2 sequences are SGHNT and YYREEE (reference sequence). V shed 4 bases and J 4 bases; nucleotides not matched to a gene: 6. The CDR3 DNA follows: TGTGCCAGCAGCACCACAGGGGTTTCAGATACGCAGTATTTT. Protein product: CASSTTGVSDTQYF.

The chain combines TRBV7-6 with TRBJ2-5; D may be TRBD1 (5 bases). This CDR3 region has 12 residues. V was cut by 5 bases and J by 4 bases, with 8 bases left in between. Germline V gives CDR1 SGHVS, CDR2 FNYEAQ. CDR3 region: CASSRRGETQYF. The CDR3 DNA follows: TGTGCCAGCAGCCGAAGGGGAGAGACCCAGTACTTC.

This clone occurred a few times. The chain joins TRBV2 to TRBJ1-5, with TRBD1 matching over 7 bases. After removal of 1 base from V and 2 bases from J, the junction contained 5 bases not matched to a gene. This CDR3 is built from 16 residues. Per the germline V gene, CDR1 is SNHLY and CDR2 is FYNNEI. The DNA of the CDR3 is TGTGCCAGCAGTGAAGAAATAACAGGGGGCAATCAGCCCCAGCATTTT. This translates into CASSEEITGGNQPQHF.